These 8 T cell receptor beta chains were sequenced from one sample in a study of blood T cell repertoires in COVID-19. TCRdb's copy holds only in-frame clones and misses some; the assay was immunoSEQ multiplex PCR. Seen here are approximately 17,000 clones, 87% observed once, and the top ten hold about 50%. The material sequenced was peripheral blood. These TCRs come from a human donor in a cohort sampled during active COVID-19.

The chain is built from TRBV6-2 or TRBV6-3 and TRBJ2-6; tentative D call: TRBD2 (5 bases). The CDR3 runs to 16 residues. In germline, CDR1 is MNHEY, CDR2 SVGEGT. V was cut by 6 bases and J by 2 bases, with 14 bases left in between. The CDR3 sequence is CASSPLGAPGANVLTF. In DNA, the CDR3 is TGTGCCAGCAGCCCCTTGGGAGCTCCTGGGGCCAACGTCCTGACTTTC.

This clone was counted between two and nine times. This chain connects TRBV4-1 to TRBJ1-5; D uncertain. The CDR3 totals 17 residues. From germline, CDR1 is MGHRA and CDR2 YSYEKL. Between the trimmed V and J ends, which lost 0 bases and 3 bases, there was a span of 15 bases. Here the CDR3 DNA reads TGCGCCAGCAGCCAAGACCCGGCGGAGGGAGTCAATCAGCCCCAGCATTTT. Translating it yields CASSQDPAEGVNQPQHF.

The V call is TRBV2, the J call TRBJ2-2; TRBD2 might be the D (6 bases). Germline V lookup: CDR1 SNHLY, CDR2 FYNNEI. V lost 7 bases, J lost 5 bases, and 17 bases lay in between. This CDR3 has 15 amino acids. The CDR3 DNA follows: TGTGCCAGCACAACACTAGCACGGCGGACCGGGGAGCTGTTTTTT. Encoded protein: CASTTLARRTGELFF.

The rearrangement joins TRBV5-1 to TRBJ2-3; 13 nucleotides line up with TRBD2. J was trimmed by 0 bases and V by 0 bases; bases with no gene match: 4. Germline assignment: CDR1 SGHRS and CDR2 YFSETQ. This CDR3 has 18 residues. CDR3: CASSLGLAGGISTDTQYF. CDR3 in DNA: TGCGCCAGCAGCTTGGGACTAGCGGGGGGTATTAGCACAGATACGCAGTATTTT. Supplemented by reference TRBV5-1 and TRBJ2-3, the full variable domain reads KAGVTQTPRYLIKTRGQQVTLSCSPISGHRSVSWYQQTPGQGLQFLFEYFSETQRNKGNFPGRFSGRQFSNSRSEMNVSTLELGDSALYLCASSLGLAGGISTDTQYFGPGTRLTVL.

This clone was counted a single time. CDR3 region: CASSQEPTRDRGDTIYF. The CDR3 DNA reads as TGCGCCAGCAGCCAAGAGCCGACCCGGGACAGGGGAGACACCATATATTTT. V is TRBV4-3 and J is TRBJ1-3; the match to TRBD1 covers 10 bases. The trim removed 0 bases at V and 8 bases at J, leaving 10 bases unmatched. Looked up from germline, CDR1 is LGHNA and CDR2 is YSLEER. This CDR3 spans 17 amino acids.

This clone was detected a few times. The chain couples TRBV7-9 to TRBJ2-1; 12 positions agree with TRBD2. CDR3 length: 19 amino acids. V shed 0 bases, J shed 0 bases, and the junction held 6 bases outside the gene matches. Germline assignment: CDR1 SEHNR and CDR2 FQNEAQ (reference sequence). The CDR3 sequence is CASSLAGLAGKSSYNEQFF. Here the CDR3 DNA reads TGTGCCAGCAGCTTAGCGGGACTAGCGGGCAAAAGCTCCTACAATGAGCAGTTCTTC.

The gene calls are TRBV5-1 and TRBJ1-1, with TRBD1 identical over 8 bases. The CDR3 totals 15 residues. Germline trimming cut 4 bases from V and 3 bases from J; bases unmatched to any gene: 8. Germline-derived CDR1 and CDR2 are SGHRS and YFSETQ. The CDR3 here is CASSPGQAFDTEAFF. The DNA of the CDR3 is TGCGCCAGCAGCCCGGGACAGGCTTTTGACACTGAAGCTTTCTTT.

The genes are TRBV7-9 and TRBJ2-3; 8 bases fit TRBD2. The germline V gene encodes CDR1 SEHNR and CDR2 FQNEAQ (reference sequence). V lost 5 bases to trimming and J lost 10 bases; unmatched junction nucleotides: 20. There are 17 residues in the CDR3. The CDR3, as DNA: TGTGCCAGCAGCGACATAGAGCGGGGGCCTTTCCCCCTCTCGCAGTATTTT. Its translation is CASSDIERGPFPLSQYF.